This T cell receptor beta chain was captured in a study of cytomegalovirus exposure and HLA in healthy donors. The CDR3 sequence is 17 residues long. Per germline, CDR1 LNHDA and CDR2 SQIVND (reference sequence). V dropped 1 base and J dropped 7 bases, with 22 bases sitting between them. This PCR relied on a set of 60 Vbeta primers and 13 Jbeta primers. The data were produced by immunoSEQ multiplex PCR, yet TCRdb's version contains in-frame clones alone and is incomplete. The sample includes around 250,000 clones, roughly four fifths of them seen just once. The chain links TRBV19 to TRBJ1-1; weak D call: TRBD1 (6 bases). The sequencing sample was made of PBMCs. This clonotype originated in a woman aged 60-70 years in good health and CMV-seropositive. For the CDR3, the DNA is TGTGCCAGTAGTATAGGGGGCAGGGGAACGTTTCTCGATGAAGCTTTCTTT. Translating gives CASSIGGRGTFLDEAFF.